These T cell receptor beta chains were read from a single sample in a study of blood T cell repertoires in COVID-19. Only in-frame clones appear in the TCRdb table, and some are missing; sequencing was by immunoSEQ multiplex PCR. The sample holds 350,000 to 450,000 clones, 70% to 90% seen once. Sequenced: peripheral blood. The receptors come from a woman aged 55-69 years with COVID-19, enrolled during active disease. CDR3s include the opening cysteine and the closing phenylalanine or tryptophan. The D gene is left open where the match is weak. Clone size, where shown, is once, few, many, or a class for clones that have expanded.

TRBV6-1,-,TRBJ2-3,-,CASSEAVAARTDTQYF,TGTGCCAGCAGTGAAGCTGTGGCCGCCCGCACAGATACGCAGTATTTT
TRBV7-8,-,TRBJ2-1,-,CASSPRQRVISYNEQFF,TGTGCCAGCAGCCCTCGGCAGCGGGTGATCTCCTACAATGAGCAGTTCTTC
TRBV27,TRBD1,TRBJ2-1,-,CASILRGPIYNEQFF,TGTGCCAGCATCCTCAGGGGGCCTATCTACAATGAGCAGTTCTTC
TRBV10-3,TRBD1,TRBJ1-2,once,CATAQGGDYGYTF,TGTGCCACCGCGCAAGGGGGCGACTATGGCTACACCTTC
TRBV19,TRBD1,TRBJ1-2,-,CASSTLDRVYGYTF,TGTGCCAGTAGTACCCTGGACAGGGTCTATGGCTACACCTTC
TRBV25-1,-,TRBJ1-5,-,CASSERGFGNQPQHF,TGTGCCAGCAGTGAGCGGGGTTTTGGCAATCAGCCCCAGCATTTT
TRBV7-8,TRBD1,TRBJ1-1,-,CASSRQGMGTEAFF,TGTGCCAGCAGTAGACAGGGGATGGGGACTGAAGCTTTCTTT
TRBV12-3/TRBV12-4,-,TRBJ1-4,-,CASSGQLNEKLFF,TGTGCCAGCAGTGGACAGCTTAATGAAAAACTGTTTTTT
TRBV11-2,-,TRBJ1-2,-,CASSNEPRARGKTF,TGTGCCAGCAGCAATGAGCCCAGGGCGCGTGGGAAAACCTTC
TRBV7-3,-,TRBJ2-3,-,CASSPDTSGGTDTQYF,TGTGCCAGCAGCCCGGATACTAGTGGCGGCACAGATACGCAGTATTTT
TRBV3-1/TRBV3-2,-,TRBJ2-5,-,CASSQDRDTRQETQYF,TGTGCCAGCAGCCAAGACCGGGACACGCGGCAAGAGACCCAGTACTTC
TRBV7-2,-,TRBJ2-3,-,CASSLSRWALGTDTQYF,TGTGCCAGCAGCTTGAGTAGGTGGGCCCTTGGCACAGATACGCAGTATTTT
TRBV5-1,-,TRBJ1-5,once,CASSLAGGADQPQHF,TGCGCCAGCAGCTTGGCTGGGGGCGCGGATCAGCCCCAGCATTTT
TRBV5-5,-,TRBJ2-1,few,CASILGRNEQFF,TGTGCCAGCATCCTCGGGAGAAATGAGCAGTTCTTC
TRBV4-1,-,TRBJ1-2,once,CASSQIGAAAGYTF,TGCGCCAGCAGCCAGATAGGGGCAGCCGCTGGCTACACCTTC
TRBV2,-,TRBJ1-1,-,CASSEGRGTEAFF,TGTGCCAGCAGTGAAGGGCGCGGCACTGAAGCTTTCTTT
TRBV18,-,TRBJ2-7,few,CASSQREGEQYF,TGTGCCAGCTCACAGCGTGAAGGCGAGCAGTACTTC
TRBV18,-,TRBJ2-5,-,CASSPSDGRETQYF,TGTGCCAGCTCACCAAGCGACGGAAGGGAGACCCAGTACTTC
TRBV3-1/TRBV3-2,-,TRBJ1-3,-,CASSQVQGASGNTIYF,TGTGCCAGCAGCCAAGTCCAGGGCGCTTCTGGAAACACCATATATTTT
TRBV19,-,TRBJ2-1,once,CASSMTRPLYNEQFF,TGTGCCAGTAGTATGACCAGGCCACTTTACAATGAGCAGTTCTTC
TRBV7-9,-,TRBJ2-3,-,CASSLGQGMGTDTQYF,TGTGCCAGCAGCTTAGGGCAGGGGATGGGCACAGATACGCAGTATTTT
TRBV5-5,-,TRBJ1-2,-,CASSPSAAANYGYTF,TGTGCCAGCAGCCCATCTGCGGCTGCTAACTATGGCTACACCTTC